The clone carrying this T cell receptor beta chain appeared many times. What it binds is not known. TCRdb ran MiXCR on the 5' RACE reads and lists one entry per CDR3 protein. This table holds about 320,000 distinct CDR3 sequences, 3.5% to 4.5% found once. The data are from a study of T cells after yellow fever vaccination. The study's findings and limits: Booster sampling recovered most clones from primary vaccination (around 97% CD4, approximately 90% CD8). Clonotypes shared by both compartments, CD4 and CD8, made up a small share.

Trimming shortened V by 6 bases and J by 3 bases, and 15 bases separated the two germline ends. The V gene's germline CDR1 is MNHEY and CDR2 SVGAGI. This CDR3 region has 15 residues. The sequence was collected from a man aged 18 to 29 who received the YFV17D yellow fever vaccine. Material: PBMCs, obtained 15 days after the yellow fever booster vaccination. V and J are TRBV6-5 and TRBJ1-5; D remains unclear. The CDR3 reads CASRLTLKSNQPQHF. In DNA, the CDR3 is TGTGCCAGCAGACTGACACTTAAATCCAATCAGCCCCAGCATTTT.